The source of this T cell receptor (beta chain) is a study of blood T cell repertoires in COVID-19 (dated by TCRdb to 2019 to 2021). For the wider study: Samples from collaborators originated in the United States, Italy and Spain and spanned both the acute and convalescent phases of COVID-19. Where available, HLA class I and class II types were taken from metadata supplied by the sample provider and were not determined by assay-based typing. The repertoires were released in a freely available public database meant as a resource for research on the immune response to SARS-CoV-2. A de-identified subject ID, COVID-19 status, age in years and sex were almost always included in the sample metadata. The material from the prospective study consisted of cDNA or gDNA derived from T cells, B-cell-depleted T cells, or PBMCs. Samples were obtained from the ongoing ImmuneRACE study (first 160 participants) and from 1,200 or so subjects provided by 6 global collaborators. Subjects who had been exposed to COVID-19, were actively infected with it, or had recovered from it provided the deeply sampled blood TCRbeta repertoires that made up the dataset.

Concerning this clone: Its antigen is currently not known. Qualities for individual bases were not recorded, and no much larger clone is one base off.

Each collaborating institution followed its own protocols to collect whole blood in K2EDTA tubes. For TCRbeta analysis, collaborators shipped samples in one of three forms: frozen whole blood, isolated PBMCs, or DNA extracted from either of those sample types. Here is what the overall study found, with its caveats: Clinical and demographic metadata were provided uncurated, with the amount varying by source and participant.

TCRbeta CDR3 regions were amplified from genomic DNA using the immunoSEQ Assay, a bias-controlled multiplex PCR. The original pipeline was this. Nucleated cell counts per sample were estimated from amplification of reference gene primers within the assay. To quantify the absolute abundance of each unique TCRbeta CDR3 rearrangement, sequence reads were collapsed and filtered. For each sample, productive Simpson clonality was calculated as the square root of Simpson's diversity index across productive rearrangements. TCRdb retrieved this table from immuneACCESS and kept in-frame rearrangements only. Not all clones are present; in checked studies, unresolved V genes account for under half, and no reason is known for the remainder. V and J calls and clone size are as listed in that table; D and trimming were resolved from the DNA. The sample data list about 150,000 clones, and roughly 83% of these were observed just once. Of the sample, 29% falls within the top ten clones.

The origin of this receptor is a woman in her sixties or seventies with acute or convalescent COVID-19. The sequenced sample consisted of peripheral blood.

The nucleotides are TGTGCCAGCAGCTTAGCCGGACAGGGCGGCTACACCTTC. This encodes CASSLAGQGGYTF. The chain is made from TRBV7-2 and TRBJ1-2; 8 of the junction bases match TRBD1. Unmatched junction bases come to 2, with V trimmed by 0 bases and J by 8 bases. CDR1 and CDR2 were assigned from the germline V gene as SGHTA and FQGNSA. The CDR3 runs 13 amino acids, cysteine and phenylalanine included. Kept here is only the CDR3 DNA, which spans 39 bases and is read in frame from base 1.